The clone carrying this T cell receptor beta chain has more than one count but fewer than ten. Its antigen is unidentified. These data are taken from a study of shared clonotypes between healthy human individuals. Looking at the study overall: Donor ages ranged 18 to 49 years: two women, a few men. Study-wide findings and caveats: Clonotype sharing across donors was expected to vary with sequencing depth.

Between the trimmed V and J ends, which lost 7 bases and 4 bases, there was a span of 13 bases. This CDR3 is 13 amino acids long. Germline CDR1 and CDR2: MNHNS and SASEGT. The study used approximately 92 million PBMCs per unsorted sample for genomic DNA. Profiling relied on immunoSEQ multiplex PCR, and the TCRdb table lists in-frame clones only, not all of them. In the table there are a few hundred thousand clones, around 77% of which are singletons. The TCR was taken from a middle-aged woman in good health. Some clones in this sample may be carry-over from other donors' samples. Sample: PBMCs. The chain employs TRBV6-1 and TRBJ1-2, with a weak D call TRBD1 (6 bases). The CDR3 DNA is TGTGCCAGCAATAGGGGGGGCGGCTATGGCTACACCTTC. Protein product: CASNRGGGYGYTF.